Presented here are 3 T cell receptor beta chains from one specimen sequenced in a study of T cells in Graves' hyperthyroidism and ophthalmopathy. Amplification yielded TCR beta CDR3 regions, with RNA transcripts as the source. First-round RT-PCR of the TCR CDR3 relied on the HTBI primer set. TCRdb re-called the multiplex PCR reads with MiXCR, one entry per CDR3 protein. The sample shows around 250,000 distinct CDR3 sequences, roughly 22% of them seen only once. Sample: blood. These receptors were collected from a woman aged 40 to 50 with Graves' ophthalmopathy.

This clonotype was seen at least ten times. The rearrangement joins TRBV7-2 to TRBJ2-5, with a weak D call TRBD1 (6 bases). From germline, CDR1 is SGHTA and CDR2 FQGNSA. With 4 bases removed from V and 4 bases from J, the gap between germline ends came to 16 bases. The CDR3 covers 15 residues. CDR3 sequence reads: CASSSTGTTAETQYF. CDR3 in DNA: TGTGCCAGCAGCTCTACAGGGACAACTGCAGAGACCCAGTACTTC.

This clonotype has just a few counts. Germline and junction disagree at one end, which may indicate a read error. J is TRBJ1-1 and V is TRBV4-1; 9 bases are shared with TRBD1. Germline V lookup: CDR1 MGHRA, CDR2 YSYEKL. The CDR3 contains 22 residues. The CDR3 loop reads CASSQVLFPRDRVRFSGTEAFF. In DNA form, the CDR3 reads TGCGCCAGTAGCCAAGTTCTTTTTCCGCGGGACAGGGTTCGATTTTCGGGGACTGAAGCTTTCTTT.

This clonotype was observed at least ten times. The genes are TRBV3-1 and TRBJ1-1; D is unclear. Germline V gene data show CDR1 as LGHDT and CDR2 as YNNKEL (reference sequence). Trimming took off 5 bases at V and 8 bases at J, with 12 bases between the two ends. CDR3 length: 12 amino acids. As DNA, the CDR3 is TGTGCCAGCAGCGAAGGTAGGGCGGAAGCTTTCTTT. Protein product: CASSEGRAEAFF.